The TCR beta chain under discussion was sequenced for a study of T cell responses to AZD1222 COVID-19 vaccine. V gave up 5 bases and J gave up 0 bases, with 12 bases separating them. Germline V gives CDR1 SGHNT, CDR2 YENEEA. The CDR3 contains 15 residues. Sequenced by immunoSEQ multiplex PCR; TCRdb stores in-frame clones only, minus some. The table records about 100,000 clones, 70% to 90% of them present only once. Sequences were derived from peripheral blood, sampled on day 0 of MenACWY control vaccination. This chain joins TRBV11-3 and TRBJ2-3, with D unclear. This sequence originates from an adult in good health. In nucleotides, the CDR3 is TGTGCCAGCAGCCTACAACACCTAAGCACAGATACGCAGTATTTT. Its translation is CASSLQHLSTDTQYF. Full variable domain (remainder filled in from reference TRBV11-3 and TRBJ2-3): EAGVVQSPRYKIIEKKQPVAFWCNPISGHNTLYWYLQNLGQGPELLIRYENEEAVDDSQLPKDRFSAERLKGVDSTLKIQPAELGDSAVYLCASSLQHLSTDTQYFGPGTRLTVL.